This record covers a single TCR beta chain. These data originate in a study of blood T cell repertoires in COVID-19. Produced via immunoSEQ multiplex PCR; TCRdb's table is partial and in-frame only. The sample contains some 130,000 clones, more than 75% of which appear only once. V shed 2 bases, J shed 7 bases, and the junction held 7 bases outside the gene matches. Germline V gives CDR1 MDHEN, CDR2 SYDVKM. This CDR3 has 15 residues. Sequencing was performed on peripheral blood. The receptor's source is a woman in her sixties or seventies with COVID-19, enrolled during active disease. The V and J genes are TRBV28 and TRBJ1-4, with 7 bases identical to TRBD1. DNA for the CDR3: TGTGCCAGCAGTTTACCAGGGGGGATCGGTGAAAAACTGTTTTTT. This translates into CASSLPGGIGEKLFF.